This T cell receptor beta chain was recorded in a study of graft-versus-host responses after intestinal transplantation. Study context: Multivisceral, liver-intestinal, or isolated intestinal transplants were received by the recipients. Anti-thymocyte globulin induction was given to all recipients, followed by tacrolimus and steroids for roughly 3 years. Study results and limitations: Recipient marrow showed GvH clones, some seen first in ileum or blood. Maximum circulating GvH clone levels tracked with early post-transplant HvG decreases.

Generated by immunoSEQ multiplex PCR, the TCRdb table keeps only in-frame clones and is missing some. The data contain about 54,000 clones, more than 80% of them singletons. Concerning this clone itself: Its target is not known.

The input for sequencing was PBMCs, taken more than 650 days after intestinal transplant. This receptor was identified in a human patient who received an intestinal transplant, so some T cells may come from the graft donor.

CDR3 sequence (DNA): TGCGCCAGCAGCCCAAACCCTAGCGGGGAGTACAATGAGCAGTTCTTC. Protein sequence: CASSPNPSGEYNEQFF. This chain links TRBV5-1 with TRBJ2-1; the match to TRBD2 covers 9 bases. CDR3 length: 16 residues. The trim removed 4 bases at V and 4 bases at J, leaving 9 bases unmatched. Germline CDR1 is SGHRS and CDR2 is YFSETQ.